This T cell receptor beta chain was profiled in a study of T cells in Graves' hyperthyroidism and ophthalmopathy. In the ophthalmopathy cohort, Clinical Activity Score was at least 3, NOSPECS grade at least 4, and duration under 3 months. The diagnoses drew upon clinical symptoms, serum thyroxine and TRAb, thyroid ultrasound and orbital computed tomography. Researchers took RNA transcripts and amplified the TCR beta CDR3 regions from them. The HTBI primer set was used in a first-round RT-PCR of the TCR CDR3. TCRdb re-analysed the multiplex PCR reads in MiXCR, keeping a single row per CDR3 protein. In the table there are 500,000 to 650,000 distinct CDR3 sequences, about 14% of which are singletons. CDR3 length: 14 amino acids. V was shortened by 6 bases and J by 7 bases, with 16 bases between the two germline ends. CDR1 is MNHNS and CDR2 is SASEGT in the germline V gene.

This TCR was recovered from a woman aged 50 to 60 with Graves' ophthalmopathy. Input material: blood. The chain recombines TRBV6-1 with TRBJ2-1, with D perhaps being TRBD1 or TRBD2 (5 bases each). CDR3 sequence: CASRRWGIGNEQFF. The CDR3 DNA sequence: TGTGCCAGCAGGCGCTGGGGGATAGGGAATGAGCAGTTCTTC.